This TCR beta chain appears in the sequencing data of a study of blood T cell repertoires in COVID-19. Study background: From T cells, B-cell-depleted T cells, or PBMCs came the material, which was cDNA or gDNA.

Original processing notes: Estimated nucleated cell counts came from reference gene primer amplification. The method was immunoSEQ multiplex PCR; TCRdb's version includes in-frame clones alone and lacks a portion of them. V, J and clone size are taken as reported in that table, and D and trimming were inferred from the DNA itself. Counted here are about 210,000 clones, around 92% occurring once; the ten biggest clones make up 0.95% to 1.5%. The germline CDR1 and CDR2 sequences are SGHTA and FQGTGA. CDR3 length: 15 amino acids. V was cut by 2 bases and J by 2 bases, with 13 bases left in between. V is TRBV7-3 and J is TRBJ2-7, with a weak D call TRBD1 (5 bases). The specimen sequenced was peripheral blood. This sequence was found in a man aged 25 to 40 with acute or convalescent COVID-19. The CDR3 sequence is CASSLGSGHPYEQYF. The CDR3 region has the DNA TGTGCCAGCAGCTTAGGGTCAGGGCACCCCTACGAGCAGTACTTC.